The clone carrying this T cell receptor beta chain was detected ten times or more. Its matching antigen is unknown. MiXCR was run by TCRdb on the 5' RACE reads, yielding one entry per CDR3 protein. Of around 300,000 distinct CDR3 sequences listed, about 9.9% were seen once; the top ten hold more than 7%. J was trimmed by 0 bases and V by 5 bases; bases with no gene match: 4. This CDR3 spans 15 amino acids. This sample is part of a study of CD8 T cells in ankylosing spondylitis. General study results and limits: Characteristic, it appeared, of ankylosing spondylitis blood was a TCR beta motif of fewer than 10 highly homologous variants. Significant enrichment of disease-linked clones was reportedly seen in matched ankylosing spondylitis synovial fluid. The authors found the disease-linked clones to be CD8+ and relatively rare in peripheral blood.

Source material: blood, either unsorted or a sorted T cell fraction (not recorded which). The chain has TRBV12-3 or TRBV12-4 and TRBJ2-3; 8 nucleotides match TRBD1. This clonotype was sampled from a female donor with ankylosing spondylitis or in good health (not recorded which). The CDR3 bases are TGTGCCAGCAGTCAGGGGGCCACTAGCACAGATACGCAGTATTTT. It specifies CASSQGATSTDTQYF.